This T cell receptor (beta chain) was recorded in a study of OX40 agonist ivuxolimab in advanced cancers. Sequencing used immunoSEQ multiplex PCR; TCRdb keeps in-frame clones, though not all of them. The sample lists about 15,000 clones, approximately 93% seen once, with approximately 23% in the top ten. The CDR3 is made up of 15 amino acids. V was trimmed by 6 bases and J by 3 bases, leaving 16 bases between them. CDR1 is SEHNR, CDR2 FQNEAQ, per germline (reference sequence). The receptor was isolated from an adult with an advanced solid tumor such as melanoma, head and neck, liver or kidney cancer. J is TRBJ2-3 and V is TRBV7-9; D unresolved. Sequenced material: CD4+ or CD8+ T cells sorted from blood, taken in a trial of the OX40 agonist ivuxolimab. In DNA form, the CDR3 reads TGTGCCAGCAGGGCGACGTGGACGCGTACAGATACGCAGTATTTT. It yields the protein CASRATWTRTDTQYF.